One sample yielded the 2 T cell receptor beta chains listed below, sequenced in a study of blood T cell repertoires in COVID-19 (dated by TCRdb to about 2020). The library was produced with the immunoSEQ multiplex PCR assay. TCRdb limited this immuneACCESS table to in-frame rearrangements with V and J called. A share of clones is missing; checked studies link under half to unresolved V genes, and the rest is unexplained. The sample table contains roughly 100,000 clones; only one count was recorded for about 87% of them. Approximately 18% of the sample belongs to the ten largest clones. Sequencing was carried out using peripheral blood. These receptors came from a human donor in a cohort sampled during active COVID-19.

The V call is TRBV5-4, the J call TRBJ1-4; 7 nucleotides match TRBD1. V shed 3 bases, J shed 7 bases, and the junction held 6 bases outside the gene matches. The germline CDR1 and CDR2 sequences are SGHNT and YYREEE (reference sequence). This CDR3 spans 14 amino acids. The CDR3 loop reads CASSSDRTGEKLFF. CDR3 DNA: TGTGCCAGCAGCTCGGACAGGACGGGTGAAAAACTGTTTTTT.

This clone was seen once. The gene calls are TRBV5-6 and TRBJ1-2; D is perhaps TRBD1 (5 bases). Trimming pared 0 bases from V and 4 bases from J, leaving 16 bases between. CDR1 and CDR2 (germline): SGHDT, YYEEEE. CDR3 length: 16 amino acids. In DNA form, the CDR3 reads TGTGCCAGCAGCTTGGGTGTGGACAAGCCGTTCTATGGCTACACCTTC. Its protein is CASSLGVDKPFYGYTF.